This is a list of T cell receptor beta chains from one sample in a study of T cells in Graves' hyperthyroidism and ophthalmopathy. TCRdb re-called the multiplex PCR reads with MiXCR, one entry per CDR3 protein. The sample includes roughly 710,000 distinct CDR3 sequences, around a third of them seen just once. The source material was blood. Source of these receptors: a woman aged 40 to 50 with Graves' hyperthyroidism. The CDR3 runs from the conserved cysteine through the conserved F or W. D genes are given only for firm matches. Not all rows give a size; the values are once, few, many and, for expanded clones, a class.

d_call | clone_size | j_call | v_call | cdr3_nt | cdr3_aa
- | many | TRBJ1-6 | TRBV9 | TGTGCCAGCAGCGTAGAGGATAATTCACCCCTCCACTTT | CASSVEDNSPLHF
TRBD1 | many | TRBJ1-1 | TRBV19 | TGTGCCAGTAGTGACAGGGTGGCCACTGAAGCTTTCTTT | CASSDRVATEAFF
TRBD2 | - | TRBJ2-2 | TRBV9 | TGTGCCAGCAGCGGACCCCCTAGCGGGAGTAACACCGGGGAGCTGTTTTTT | CASSGPPSGSNTGELFF
TRBD1 | many | TRBJ1-2 | TRBV29-1 | TGCAGCGTGCGGGACAGGACAGGAGGCTACACCTTC | CSVRDRTGGYTF
TRBD2 | - | TRBJ2-2 | TRBV19 | TGTGCCAGTAGTACTCCATACTCTGTAGCGGGAGGGCGTAGGAGGACCGGGGAGCTGTTTTTT | CASSTPYSVAGGRRRTGELFF
- | many | TRBJ1-2 | TRBV9 | TGTGCCAGCAGCGTAAACGAAGTTGAGGGGCACACCTTC | CASSVNEVEGHTF
TRBD1 | - | TRBJ1-2 | TRBV25-1 | TGTGCCAGCTCGGGACAGGAGATTGATGGCTACACCTTC | CASSGQEIDGYTF
- | few | TRBJ1-1 | TRBV27 | TGTGCCAGCATCCCCTTTTTGGGCACTGAAGCTTTCTTT | CASIPFLGTEAFF
- | many | TRBJ2-7 | TRBV25-1 | TGTGCCAGCAGTGAATGGGGGCCAGAGGACTACGAGCAGTACTTC | CASSEWGPEDYEQYF
TRBD1 | many | TRBJ1-2 | TRBV20-1 | TGCAGTGCTATGGACAGGGGGGTCGATGGCTACACCTTC | CSAMDRGVDGYTF
- | many | TRBJ1-1 | TRBV7-8 | TGTGCCAGCAGCACGCGCGTTTCGATAGATGAAGCTTTCTTT | CASSTRVSIDEAFF
TRBD1 | - | TRBJ1-2 | TRBV29-1 | TGCAGCGTTGGCCTGGGACAGGGGAACTATGGCTACACCTTC | CSVGLGQGNYGYTF
TRBD1 | few | TRBJ1-1 | TRBV7-9 | TGTGCCAGCAGCTTAAGACAGGGGTATGGTGAAGCTTTCTTT | CASSLRQGYGEAFF
TRBD1 | - | TRBJ1-1 | TRBV7-2 | TGTGCCAGCTCAGGGGGCGGTGGAGCTTTCTTT | CASSGGGGAFF
TRBD2 | few | TRBJ2-5 | TRBV19 | TGTGCCAGTAGGACCCGCGGGGGGCCGGGAGAGACCCAGTACTTC | CASRTRGGPGETQYF
TRBD1 | many | TRBJ1-2 | TRBV12-3/TRBV12-4 | TGTGCCAGCAGTCCCGATTGGGGGACAGGCTATGGCTACACCTTC | CASSPDWGTGYGYTF
- | once | TRBJ2-3 | TRBV24-1 | TGTGCCACCAGTGACTCGGGGTACACAGATACGCAGTATTTT | CATSDSGYTDTQYF
TRBD1 | many | TRBJ2-5 | TRBV12-3/TRBV12-4 | TGTGCCAGCAGAACAGGGACAGGTCAAGAGACCCAGTACTTC | CASRTGTGQETQYF
- | many | TRBJ1-1 | TRBV29-1 | TGCAGCGTTGACGACGGGGGCACTGAAGCTTTCTTT | CSVDDGGTEAFF
- | few | TRBJ2-7 | TRBV28 | TGTGCCAGCAGTTCGCGGATAGCCTACGAGCAGTACTTC | CASSSRIAYEQYF
- | - | TRBJ2-7 | TRBV18 | TGTGCCAGCTCACCGGGGATCAGGGTCCAATCCTACGAGCAGTACTTC | CASSPGIRVQSYEQYF
- | few | TRBJ1-5 | TRBV19 | TGTGCCAGTAGTAGAGGACAAGACCAAGGGCCCCAGCATTTT | CASSRGQDQGPQHF
TRBD1 | many | TRBJ1-5 | TRBV6-6 | TGTGCCAGCAGACCAACAGGGGAGGGGGATCAGCCCCAGCATTTT | CASRPTGEGDQPQHF
- | - | TRBJ2-2 | TRBV25-1 | TGTGCCAGCAGTGGCGGCCGGGGCCTGAACACCGGGGAGCTGTTTTTT | CASSGGRGLNTGELFF
- | - | TRBJ1-2 | TRBV7-2 | TGTGCCAGCAGCTTAGCGGGGCGACCTATCTATGGCTACACCTTC | CASSLAGRPIYGYTF
TRBD1 | few | TRBJ2-7 | TRBV4-3 | TGCGCCAGCAGCCAAGCCCTAGGACAGGGGACTTCCTACGAGCAGTACTTC | CASSQALGQGTSYEQYF
- | - | TRBJ2-7 | TRBV2 | TGTGCCAGCACTTCGGCGAGCGGCTCCTACGAGCAGTACTTC | CASTSASGSYEQYF